This T cell receptor beta chain was obtained from a study of shared clonotypes between healthy human individuals. Study background: Each donor contributed plates that comprised three CD4 naive, three CD4 memory, two CD8 naive and one CD8 memory.

Splitting of CD4+ cells produced CD45RA+ naive and CD45RA-negative memory subsets. The CDR3 length is 16 residues. Germline V lookup: CDR1 SGHNT, CDR2 YYREEE (reference sequence). V was clipped by 3 bases and J by 7 bases; unmatched bases: 6. Generated by immunoSEQ multiplex PCR, the TCRdb table keeps only in-frame clones and is missing some. The sample has more than 1,200,000 clones, 98% seen once; the top ten hold 0.36%. The clonotype comes from a man aged 25 to 40 in good health. The chain carries TRBV5-4 and TRBJ2-1, with 14 positions matching TRBD2. Source material: naive CD4+ T cells sorted from blood. Regarding subset: CD45RA+ positively selected. DNA of the CDR3: TGTGCCAGCAGCTGGGGGACTAGCGGGAGCAAGAATGAGCAGTTCTTC. It specifies CASSWGTSGSKNEQFF.